One sample yielded the 9 T cell receptor beta chains listed below, sequenced in a study of blood T cell repertoires in COVID-19. Produced via immunoSEQ multiplex PCR; TCRdb's table is partial and in-frame only. The sample consists of about 100,000 clones, about 80% of them appearing once. Sample: peripheral blood. Every receptor here comes from a human donor in a cohort sampled during active COVID-19.

The chain recombines TRBV18 with TRBJ2-6, with D possibly matching TRBD1 (5 bases). Germline lookup yields CDR1 KGHSH and CDR2 LQKENI. The CDR3 consists of 18 residues. V was clipped by 0 bases and J by 1 base, with 13 bases between them. The CDR3 nucleotides read TGTGCCAGCTCACCACCGACAGCCCCTTGGTCTGGGGCCAACGTCCTGACTTTC. This sequence encodes CASSPPTAPWSGANVLTF.

This chain links TRBV5-1 with TRBJ2-6, with D tentatively TRBD1 (5 bases). Per germline, CDR1 SGHRS and CDR2 YFSETQ. V lost 4 bases and J lost 2, with 13 bases in between. The CDR3 length is 16 residues. The CDR3, as DNA: TGCGCCAGCAGCAATGTGCAGGGAACTGGGGCCAACGTCCTGACTTTC. Translating it yields CASSNVQGTGANVLTF. Looking up the rest from reference TRBV5-1 and TRBJ2-6 gives the full variable domain: KAGVTQTPRYLIKTRGQQVTLSCSPISGHRSVSWYQQTPGQGLQFLFEYFSETQRNKGNFPGRFSGRQFSNSRSEMNVSTLELGDSALYLCASSNVQGTGANVLTFGAGSRLTVL.

The chain combines TRBV27 with TRBJ1-2, with 10 bases that match TRBD1. J gave up 4 bases and V 0 bases, and 2 bases lay outside the gene matches. The CDR3 consists of 15 residues. Germline assignment: CDR1 MNHEY and CDR2 SMNVEV (reference sequence). CDR3: CASSLSTGGLYGYTF. For the CDR3, the DNA is TGTGCCAGCAGTTTATCGACAGGGGGCCTCTATGGCTACACCTTC.

V usage is TRBV2 and J usage is TRBJ2-7; 11 bases align to TRBD1. After removal of 11 bases from V and 3 bases from J, the junction contained 6 bases not matched to a gene. Germline CDR1 SNHLY, CDR2 FYNNEI. The CDR3 is 13 residues long. CDR3 DNA: TGTGCCTCCTCGGGACAGGGGGTCTACGAGCAGTACTTC. Protein sequence: CASSGQGVYEQYF. Drawing the rest from reference TRBV2 and TRBJ2-7, the complete variable domain is EPEVTQTPSHQVTQMGQEVILRCVPISNHLYFYWYRQILGQKVEFLVSFYNNEISEKSEIFDDQFSVERPDGSNFTLKIRSTKLEDSAMYFCASSGQGVYEQYFGPGTRLTVT.

The V gene is TRBV4-1, the J gene TRBJ2-3; 15 bases agree with TRBD2. V lost 3 bases, J lost 0 bases, and 7 bases stayed unmatched. Germline V gene sequence: CDR1 MGHRA, CDR2 YSYEKL. The CDR3 loop spans 19 amino acids. Here the CDR3 reads CASSQFTGTSGRSTDTQYF. CDR3 sequence (DNA): TGCGCCAGCAGCCAGTTTACCGGGACTAGCGGGAGGAGCACAGATACGCAGTATTTT.

CDR3 sequence: CASSVRASGSMETQYF. The CDR3 nucleotides are TGTGCCAGCAGCGTTCGGGCTAGCGGGTCAATGGAGACCCAGTACTTC. The gene calls are TRBV9 and TRBJ2-5; 8 bases match TRBD2. The ends lost 2 bases at V and 5 bases at J; junction bases unmatched: 11. The germline CDR1 and CDR2 sequences are SGDLS and YYNGEE. CDR3 length: 16 residues.

This sequence joins TRBV27 and TRBJ1-4; D unresolved. V lost 5 bases and J lost 0, with 13 bases in between. This CDR3 contains 16 residues. The V gene's germline CDR1 is MNHEY and CDR2 SMNVEV (reference sequence). CDR3 amino acids: CASSVQAFATNEKLFF. CDR3 DNA: TGTGCCAGCAGTGTGCAGGCCTTTGCAACTAATGAAAAACTGTTTTTT.

DNA of the CDR3: TGTGCCAGTAGGGACCGGGACTCCCCACTCAATGAGCAGTTCTTC. It encodes CASRDRDSPLNEQFF. This rearrangement joins TRBV19 to TRBJ2-1; a possible D gene is TRBD2 (6 bases). Germline CDR1 is LNHDA and CDR2 is SQIVND (reference sequence). There are 15 residues in the CDR3. Trimming took off 6 bases at V and 6 bases at J, with 18 bases between the two ends.

The chain links TRBV7-3 to TRBJ2-6; D gene uncertain. The germline V gene has CDR1 SGHTA and CDR2 FQGTGA. This CDR3 has 18 amino acids. V was cut by 3 bases and J by 1 base, with 16 bases left in between. Written as DNA, the CDR3 is TGTGCCAGCAGCTTGGAGTTAGCCCCACCTTCTGGGGCCAACGTCCTGACTTTC. It encodes CASSLELAPPSGANVLTF. Using reference TRBV7-3 and TRBJ2-6 for the parts outside the CDR3, the full variable domain is GAGVSQTPSNKVTEKGKYVELRCDPISGHTALYWYRQSLGQGPEFLIYFQGTGAADDSGLPNDRFFAVRPEGSVSTLKIQRTERGDSAVYLCASSLELAPPSGANVLTFGAGSRLTVL.